Listed below are T cell receptor beta chains from one sample, sequenced in a study of spatial heterogeneity in lung cancer. One entry per CDR3 protein results from TCRdb running MiXCR on the 5' RACE reads. Of some 37,000 distinct CDR3 sequences in the sample, 7% to 7.5% were seen once. The specimen comprised PBMCs, sampled at surgery. The receptors here all came from a female donor with early-stage non-small cell lung cancer. The CDR3 runs from the conserved cysteine through the conserved F or W. A D gene is named only where the DNA matches it firmly. Size is omitted from some rows. Given values are once, few, many or a class for expanded clones.

j_call clone_size d_call v_call cdr3_aa cdr3_nt
TRBJ2-7 many TRBD1 TRBV25-1 CASSGTGGPYEQYF TGTGCCAGCAGTGGGACAGGGGGCCCCTACGAGCAGTACTTC
TRBJ1-2 many TRBD1 TRBV12-3/TRBV12-4 CASSPTGNYGYTF TGTGCCAGCAGCCCGACAGGGAACTATGGCTACACCTTC
TRBJ2-1 many - TRBV19 CASSILAYNEQFF TGTGCCAGTAGTATATTAGCCTACAATGAGCAGTTCTTC
TRBJ2-5 many - TRBV5-6 CASSTSGAQETQYF TGTGCCAGCAGCACGTCAGGGGCTCAAGAGACCCAGTACTTC
TRBJ2-2 many TRBD2 TRBV27 CASSHIAGGPPGELFF TGTGCCAGCAGTCACATAGCGGGAGGGCCTCCCGGGGAGCTGTTTTTT
TRBJ1-6 many - TRBV12-3/TRBV12-4 CASSPRGLLNSPLHF TGTGCCAGCAGTCCCCGGGGACTTCTTAATTCACCCCTCCACTTT
TRBJ2-3 many - TRBV5-1 CASRSGQLAALRSDTQYF TGCGCCAGCAGGTCGGGCCAACTAGCCGCCTTGCGGTCAGATACGCAGTATTTT
TRBJ2-5 many - TRBV29-1 CSVLSAQETQYF TGCAGCGTTCTGAGCGCCCAAGAGACCCAGTACTTC
TRBJ1-3 - - TRBV12-3/TRBV12-4 CASRVGCFDSGNTIYF TGTGCCAGCAGGGTAGGCTGTTTTGACTCTGGAAACACCATATATTTT
TRBJ2-7 - - TRBV20-1 CSASGSAVGGEQYF TGCAGTGCTAGTGGTAGCGCGGTCGGAGGAGAGCAGTACTTC
TRBJ1-2 many - TRBV28 CASSSQLGRPGYGYTF TGTGCCAGCAGTTCCCAACTCGGACGGCCGGGCTATGGCTACACCTTC
TRBJ1-1 many - TRBV6-5 CASSRTALNTEAFF TGTGCCAGCAGTCGGACAGCGCTGAACACTGAAGCTTTCTTT
TRBJ1-1 few - TRBV7-2 CASSMGPSTYTEAFF TGTGCCAGCAGCATGGGACCCTCGACATACACTGAAGCTTTCTTT
TRBJ2-1 - - TRBV30 CAWSLSRERLQFF TGTGCCTGGAGTCTAAGTCGTGAGAGGCTCCAGTTCTTC
TRBJ2-2 many TRBD1 TRBV9 CASSQRDRDTGELFF TGTGCCAGCAGCCAACGGGACAGAGACACCGGGGAGCTGTTTTTT
TRBJ2-7 - - TRBV5-1 CASSLAGGRPPYEQYF TGCGCCAGCAGCTTGGCAGGGGGGCGTCCTCCCTACGAGCAGTACTTC